These T cell receptor beta chains were read from a single sample in a study of T cells in localized non-small cell lung cancer. Generated by immunoSEQ multiplex PCR, the TCRdb table keeps only in-frame clones and is missing some. This table holds fewer than 25,000 clones, about 90% found once. The sequences come from peripheral blood, collected before any cancer treatment. Receptor source: a male donor aged 60 or over with stage II squamous cell lung carcinoma. The CDR3 runs from the conserved cysteine through the conserved F or W. A D gene is named only where the DNA matches it firmly. Clone size is not always given. Where it is, it says once, few, many or a class for expanded clones.

>TRBV11-2|TRBJ2-7|.|.
TGTGCCAGCAGCTTAGATGCAGGGGCGTCCTACGAGCAGTACTTC
CASSLDAGASYEQYF
>TRBV5-4|TRBJ2-3|TRBD2|.
TGTGCCAGCTCCCGGGGGGGGGAGGTGAGGACAGATACGCAGTATTTT
CASSRGGEVRTDTQYF
>TRBV20-1|TRBJ1-2|.|.
TGCAGTGCGGGGGAAGTCGATGGCTACACCTTC
CSAGEVDGYTF
>TRBV7-2|TRBJ2-3|TRBD2|.
TGTGCCAGCAGCTTAAATCTCGTGGCGGCGGGAGGGCCCAATCTCCATTTT
CASSLNLVAAGGPNLHF
>TRBV7-9|TRBJ2-2|TRBD1|.
TGTGCCAGCAGTCCAGGGGGACCAAACACCGGGGAGCTGTTTTTT
CASSPGGPNTGELFF
>TRBV5-6|TRBJ2-7|.|.
TGTGCCAGCAGCTTGAACTACGAGCAGTACTTC
CASSLNYEQYF
>TRBV2|TRBJ1-1|.|.
TGTGCCAGCAGGAAAGGGACGGTGAACACTGAAGCTTTCTTT
CASRKGTVNTEAFF
>TRBV7-2|TRBJ1-4|TRBD1|.
TGTGCCAGCAGCTTACTCCGGGACAGGGGTGAAAAACTGTTTTTT
CASSLLRDRGEKLFF
>TRBV7-2|TRBJ1-1|TRBD1|.
TGTGCCAGCAGCTTAAAGGGGGCGCGGGGGAACACTGAAGCTTTCTTT
CASSLKGARGNTEAFF
>TRBV27|TRBJ1-5|TRBD1|.
TGTGCCAGCAGTTCTACAGGGGAGACGAGCAATCAGCCCCAGCATTTT
CASSSTGETSNQPQHF
>TRBV4-2|TRBJ2-3|.|.
TGTGCCAGCAGCCAAGATGGGACATCGCCAGATACGCAGTATTTT
CASSQDGTSPDTQYF
>TRBV2|TRBJ2-7|TRBD1|medium-sized
TGTGCCAGCAGTGGGAGTCTCGGACAGGGTACCTACGAGCAGTACTTC
CASSGSLGQGTYEQYF
>TRBV18|TRBJ2-2|.|.
TGTGCCAGCTCACCGGTGGCCGGAAAAGGCGGGGAGCTGTTTTTT
CASSPVAGKGGELFF
>TRBV6-6|TRBJ2-1|TRBD2|.
TGTGCCAGCAGTCTCCAAGCGGGAAAGAAAGATGAGCAGTTCTTC
CASSLQAGKKDEQFF
>TRBV28|TRBJ2-1|.|.
TGTGCCAGCAGTTTAACGGTAAGCTCCTACAATGAGCAGTTCTTC
CASSLTVSSYNEQFF
>TRBV7-2|TRBJ2-1|.|.
TGTGCCAGCAGCTTAGCGGGCAGTCTTTCCTACAATGAGCAGTTCTTC
CASSLAGSLSYNEQFF
>TRBV6-1|TRBJ1-3|TRBD1|.
TGTGCCAGCAGGACCGGGACAGGAGGAAACACCATATATTTT
CASRTGTGGNTIYF
>TRBV5-8|TRBJ2-2|.|.
TGTGCCAGCAGCTGGTGGGGGGCGAACACCGGGGAGCTGTTTTTT
CASSWWGANTGELFF
>TRBV6-1|TRBJ2-7|TRBD1|.
TGTGCCAGCAGTGAAGTATGGGGGACAGCTACCTACGAGCAGTACTTC
CASSEVWGTATYEQYF
>TRBV5-4|TRBJ2-3|.|.
TGTGCCAGCAGCTTGCGGACAGTTAGCACAGATACGCAGTATTTT
CASSLRTVSTDTQYF
>TRBV19|TRBJ1-1|TRBD1|.
TGTGCCAGTAGTACAACCCGACAGGGCACTGAAGCTTTCTTT
CASSTTRQGTEAFF
>TRBV7-7|TRBJ2-3|.|once
TGTGCCAGCAGCCTCTCCTACGGAGATACGCAGTATTTT
CASSLSYGDTQYF
>TRBV9|TRBJ2-7|.|.
TGTGCCAGCAGCCAGGGACCTGCAAGGGGATACGAGCAGTACTTC
CASSQGPARGYEQYF
>TRBV5-1|TRBJ1-2|TRBD1|few
TGCGCCAGCAGCGGAGGACAGGGGACATCCTATGGCTACACCTTC
CASSGGQGTSYGYTF
>TRBV28|TRBJ2-7|.|.
TGTGCCAGCAGTTTTACAGCCATGCGCGAGCAGTACTTC
CASSFTAMREQYF
>TRBV29-1|TRBJ1-1|.|.
TGCAGCGTTGGACGCGAGGACACTGAAGCTTTCTTT
CSVGREDTEAFF
>TRBV7-2|TRBJ2-2|.|.
TGTGCCAGCAGCTTAAGAGGTGCGTGGCCCTCCGACACCGGGGAGCTGTTTTTT
CASSLRGAWPSDTGELFF
>TRBV29-1|TRBJ1-2|.|.
TGCAGCGTTCTAGGAGGGTCGATCTATGGCTACACCTTC
CSVLGGSIYGYTF
>TRBV19|TRBJ2-7|TRBD1|.
TGTGCCAGTAGTGGGGACAGGGGTTACGAGCAGTACTTC
CASSGDRGYEQYF
>TRBV5-8|TRBJ1-2|.|.
TGTGCCAGCAGCCCGGGCCTCTATGGCTACACCTTC
CASSPGLYGYTF
>TRBV7-9|TRBJ2-7|.|.
TGTGCCAGCAGCCGGGATGGTGGGGAGCAGTACTTC
CASSRDGGEQYF
>TRBV6-5|TRBJ1-2|.|once
TGTGCCAGCCTTGACACTGCTTATGGCTACACCTTC
CASLDTAYGYTF
>TRBV5-1|TRBJ2-2|TRBD1|.
TGCGCCAGCAGCTTGGGGGACAGGGAAAACACCGGGGAGCTGTTTTTT
CASSLGDRENTGELFF
>TRBV10-3|TRBJ2-3|TRBD2|.
TGTGCCATCAGCCCCGGACTAGCGGGGGTCACAGATACGCAGTATTTT
CAISPGLAGVTDTQYF
>TRBV7-3|TRBJ2-5|TRBD2|.
TGTGCCAGCAGCCCGACTAGCGGGGGACGCCAGACCCAGTACTTC
CASSPTSGGRQTQYF
>TRBV18|TRBJ1-1|TRBD1|.
TGTGCCAGCTCACCCACTCGTTTAGACAGGGGCACTGAAGCTTTCTTT
CASSPTRLDRGTEAFF
>TRBV19|TRBJ1-5|.|.
TGTGCCAGTAGTCGACAACCTTGGGCTAACAATCAGCCCCAGCATTTT
CASSRQPWANNQPQHF
>TRBV13|TRBJ2-1|TRBD1|.
TGTGCCAGCAGCCCATACCAACAGGGGGTAGGAGAGCAGTTCTTC
CASSPYQQGVGEQFF
>TRBV27|TRBJ2-5|.|.
TGTGCCAGCCGTCGCAGCACGGTTCCGGAGACCCAGTACTTC
CASRRSTVPETQYF
>TRBV30|TRBJ1-4|.|few
TGTGCCTGGAGCCGCCGGCAGGCGAATGAAAAACTGTTTTTT
CAWSRRQANEKLFF
>TRBV5-4|TRBJ2-5|TRBD2|.
TGTGCCAGCAGCGTTGGGACTAGCGGACAAGAGACCCAGTACTTC
CASSVGTSGQETQYF
>TRBV11-2|TRBJ1-1|.|.
TGTGCCAGCAGCGCACAGGGGAACACTGAAGCTTTCTTT
CASSAQGNTEAFF
>TRBV6-1|TRBJ2-6|.|.
TGTGCCAGCACCATCTCCCGCTCTGGGGCCAACGTCCTGACTTTC
CASTISRSGANVLTF
>TRBV10-3|TRBJ2-3|.|.
TGTGCCATCAGTGAGGGGGTAGGGGGTTACACGCAGTATTTT
CAISEGVGGYTQYF
>TRBV5-8|TRBJ1-2|.|few
TGTGCCAGCAGCGCGCAGGGCTATGGCTACACCTTC
CASSAQGYGYTF
>TRBV7-3|TRBJ2-1|TRBD1|.
TGTGCCAGCAGCTTAACGAGAGGGACAGGGCAGATCAATGAGCAGTTCTTC
CASSLTRGTGQINEQFF
>TRBV6-5|TRBJ2-7|.|.
TGTGCCAGCAGCCGACAGCTCTCCTACGAGCAGTACTTC
CASSRQLSYEQYF
>TRBV5-1|TRBJ2-3|.|.
TGCGCCAGCAGCTTGTCGGGAGTGGCAGATACGCAGTATTTT
CASSLSGVADTQYF
>TRBV19|TRBJ1-1|.|.
TGTGCCAGTAGTCGCTCGCAAACATCGAACACTGAAGCTTTCTTT
CASSRSQTSNTEAFF
>TRBV20-1|TRBJ1-2|.|.
TGCAGACCTGACGGTGACTATGGCTACGCCTTC
CRPDGDYGYAF
>TRBV19|TRBJ1-3|.|.
TGTGCCAGTAGATCGCCGGGACGACAGTCTGGAAACACCATATATTTT
CASRSPGRQSGNTIYF
>TRBV10-3|TRBJ1-1|.|.
TGTGCCATCAGTGAGCTGGGCACTTACACTGAAGCTTTCTTT
CAISELGTYTEAFF
>TRBV7-9|TRBJ2-7|.|.
TGTGCCAGCAGCCGGGGGCAGGGGGATATCTACGAGCAGTACTTC
CASSRGQGDIYEQYF
>TRBV25-1|TRBJ1-3|.|.
TGTGCCAGCAGTGGCCAGAACTCTGGAAACACCATATATTTT
CASSGQNSGNTIYF
>TRBV27|TRBJ2-7|TRBD2|.
TGTGCCAGCAGTTTAAGCGGGGGGAACGAGCAGTACTTC
CASSLSGGNEQYF
>TRBV9|TRBJ1-1|.|.
TGTGCCAGCAGCGTATTTGGGGGCATGAACACTGAAGCTTTCTTT
CASSVFGGMNTEAFF
>TRBV5-6|TRBJ1-3|.|.
TGTGCCAGCAGCTTGAGCAGGGCAAGGGGAAACACCATATATTTT
CASSLSRARGNTIYF